This TCR beta chain was identified during a study of early T cells in non-severe SARS-CoV-2 infection. Overall study context: Sequencing input comprised bulk RNA from unsorted whole blood; chain pairing was not available. Whole-study findings and limits: Database matching using VDJdb favored anti-spike CD8 responses, with private and CD4 specificities left missing.

The library protocol tagged individual cDNA molecules with unique molecular identifiers. TCRdb analysed the 5' RACE reads with MiXCR anew, one entry per CDR3 protein. This repertoire shows some 80,000 distinct CDR3 sequences, approximately 5% found once; its top ten account for 7.3%. The V gene's germline CDR1 is SSHAT and CDR2 FNYEAQ (reference sequence). The CDR3 runs to 15 residues. V was pared by 5 bases and J by 6 bases, with 6 bases of the junction left unmatched. This clonotype was counted between two and nine times. No antigen is known for it. This TCR derives from an adult who was a healthcare worker with PCR-confirmed SARS-CoV-2 infection or an uninfected control (not recorded which). This chain uses TRBV7-7 with TRBJ2-1; TRBD2 matches at 11 bases. Specimen: whole blood, collected at baseline. CDR3 bases: TGTGCCAGCAGCCGACTAGCGGGGACCCCCAATGAGCAGTTCTTC. Encoded protein: CASSRLAGTPNEQFF. The full variable domain, its missing parts supplied by reference TRBV7-7 and TRBJ2-1, is GAGVSQSPRYKVTKRGQDVTLRCDPISSHATLYWYQQALGQGPEFLTYFNYEAQPDKSGLPSDRFSAERPEGSISTLTIQRTEQRDSAMYRCASSRLAGTPNEQFFGPGTRLTVL.